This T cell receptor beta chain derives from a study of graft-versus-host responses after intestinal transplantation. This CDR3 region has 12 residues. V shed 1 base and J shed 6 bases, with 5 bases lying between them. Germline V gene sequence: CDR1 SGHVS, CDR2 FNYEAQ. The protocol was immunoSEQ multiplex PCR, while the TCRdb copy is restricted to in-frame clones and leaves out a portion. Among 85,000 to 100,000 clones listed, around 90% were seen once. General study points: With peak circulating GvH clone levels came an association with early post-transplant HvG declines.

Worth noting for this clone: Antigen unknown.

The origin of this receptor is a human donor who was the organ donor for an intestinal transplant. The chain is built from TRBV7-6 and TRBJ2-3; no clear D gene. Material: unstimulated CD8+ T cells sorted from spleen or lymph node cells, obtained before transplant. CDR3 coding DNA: TGTGCCAGCAGCTTAGTGGCCGATACGCAGTATTTT. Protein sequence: CASSLVADTQYF.